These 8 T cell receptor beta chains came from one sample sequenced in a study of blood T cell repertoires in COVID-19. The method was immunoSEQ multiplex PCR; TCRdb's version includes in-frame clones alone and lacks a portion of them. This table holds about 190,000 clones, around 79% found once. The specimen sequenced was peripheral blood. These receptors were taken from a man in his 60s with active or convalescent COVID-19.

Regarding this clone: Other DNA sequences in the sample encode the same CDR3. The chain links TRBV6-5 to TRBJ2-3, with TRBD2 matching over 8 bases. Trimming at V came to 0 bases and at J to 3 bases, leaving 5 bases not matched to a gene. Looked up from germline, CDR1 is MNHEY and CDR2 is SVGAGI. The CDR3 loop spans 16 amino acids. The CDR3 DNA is TGTGCCAGCAGTTACTCCTCGGGAGGGGGAACAGATACGCAGTATTTT. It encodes CASSYSSGGGTDTQYF.

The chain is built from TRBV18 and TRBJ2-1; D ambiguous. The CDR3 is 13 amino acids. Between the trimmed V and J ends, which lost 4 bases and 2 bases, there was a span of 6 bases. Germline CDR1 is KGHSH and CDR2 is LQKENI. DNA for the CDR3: TGTGCCAGCTCACAAGCCACCTACAATGAGCAGTTCTTC. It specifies CASSQATYNEQFF.

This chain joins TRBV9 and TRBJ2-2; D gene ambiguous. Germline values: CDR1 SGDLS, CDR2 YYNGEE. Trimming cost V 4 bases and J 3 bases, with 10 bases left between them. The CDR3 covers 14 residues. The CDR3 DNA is TGTGCCAGCAGCCTAACCCCCGACACCGGGGAGCTGTTTTTT. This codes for CASSLTPDTGELFF.

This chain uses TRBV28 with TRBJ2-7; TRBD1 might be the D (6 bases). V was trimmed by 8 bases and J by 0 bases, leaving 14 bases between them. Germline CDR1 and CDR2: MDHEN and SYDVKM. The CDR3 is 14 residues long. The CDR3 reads CASRGGYSSYEQYF. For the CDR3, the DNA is TGTGCCAGCCGTGGGGGCTATAGCTCCTACGAGCAGTACTTC. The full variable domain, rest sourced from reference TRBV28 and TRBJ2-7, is DVKVTQSSRYLVKRTGEKVFLECVQDMDHENMFWYRQDPGLGLRLIYFSYDVKMKEKGDIPEGYSVSREKKERFSLILESASTNQTSMYLCASRGGYSSYEQYFGPGTRLTVT.

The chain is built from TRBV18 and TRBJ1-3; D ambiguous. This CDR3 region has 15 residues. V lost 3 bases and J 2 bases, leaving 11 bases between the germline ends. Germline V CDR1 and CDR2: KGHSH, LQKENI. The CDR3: CASSPNTAPGNTIYF. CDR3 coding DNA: TGTGCCAGCTCACCGAACACAGCTCCTGGAAACACCATATATTTT.

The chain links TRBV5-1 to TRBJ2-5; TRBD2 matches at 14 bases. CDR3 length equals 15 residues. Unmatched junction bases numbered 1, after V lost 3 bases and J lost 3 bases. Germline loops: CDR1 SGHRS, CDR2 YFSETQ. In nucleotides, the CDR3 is TGCGCCAGCAGCTCGGGACTAGCGGGAGAAGAGACCCAGTACTTC. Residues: CASSSGLAGEETQYF.

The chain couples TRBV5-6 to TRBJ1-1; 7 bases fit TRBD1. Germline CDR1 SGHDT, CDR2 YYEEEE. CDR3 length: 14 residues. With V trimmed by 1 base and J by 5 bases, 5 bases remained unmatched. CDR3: CASSLQGGATEAFF. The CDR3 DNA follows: TGTGCCAGCAGCTTGCAGGGGGGAGCTACTGAAGCTTTCTTT.

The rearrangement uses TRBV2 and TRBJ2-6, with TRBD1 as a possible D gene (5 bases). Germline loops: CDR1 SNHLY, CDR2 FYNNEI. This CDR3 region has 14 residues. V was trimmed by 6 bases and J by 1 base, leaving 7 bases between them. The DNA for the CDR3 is TGTGCCAGCAGGGCAGGGTCTGGGGCCAACGTCCTGACTTTC. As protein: CASRAGSGANVLTF. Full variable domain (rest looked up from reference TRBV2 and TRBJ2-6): EPEVTQTPSHQVTQMGQEVILRCVPISNHLYFYWYRQILGQKVEFLVSFYNNEISEKSEIFDDQFSVERPDGSNFTLKIRSTKLEDSAMYFCASRAGSGANVLTFGAGSRLTVL.